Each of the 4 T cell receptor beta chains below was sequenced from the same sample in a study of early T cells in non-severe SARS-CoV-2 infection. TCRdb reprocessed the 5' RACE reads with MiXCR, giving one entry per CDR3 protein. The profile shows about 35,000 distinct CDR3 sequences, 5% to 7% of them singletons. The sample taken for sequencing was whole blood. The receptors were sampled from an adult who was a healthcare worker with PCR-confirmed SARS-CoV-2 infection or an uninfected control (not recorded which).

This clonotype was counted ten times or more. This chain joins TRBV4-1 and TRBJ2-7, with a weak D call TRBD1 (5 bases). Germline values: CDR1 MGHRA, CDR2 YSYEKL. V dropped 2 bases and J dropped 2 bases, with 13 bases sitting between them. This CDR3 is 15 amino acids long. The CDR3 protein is CASSQNSQAPYEQYF. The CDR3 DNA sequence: TGCGCCAGCAGCCAAAATTCACAGGCGCCCTACGAGCAGTACTTC.

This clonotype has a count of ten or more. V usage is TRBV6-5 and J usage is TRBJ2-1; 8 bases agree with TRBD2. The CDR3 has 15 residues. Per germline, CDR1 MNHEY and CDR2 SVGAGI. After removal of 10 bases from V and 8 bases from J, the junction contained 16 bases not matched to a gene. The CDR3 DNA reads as TGTGCCAACACCCCCGGACTAGCTGGTGTGGATGAGCAGTTCTTC. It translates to CANTPGLAGVDEQFF.

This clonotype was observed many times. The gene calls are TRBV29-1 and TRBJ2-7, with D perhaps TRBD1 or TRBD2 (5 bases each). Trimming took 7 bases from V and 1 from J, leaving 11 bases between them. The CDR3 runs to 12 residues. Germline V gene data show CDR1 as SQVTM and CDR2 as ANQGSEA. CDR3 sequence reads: CSGRDGSYEQYF. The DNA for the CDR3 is TGCAGCGGCCGGGACGGTTCCTACGAGCAGTACTTC.

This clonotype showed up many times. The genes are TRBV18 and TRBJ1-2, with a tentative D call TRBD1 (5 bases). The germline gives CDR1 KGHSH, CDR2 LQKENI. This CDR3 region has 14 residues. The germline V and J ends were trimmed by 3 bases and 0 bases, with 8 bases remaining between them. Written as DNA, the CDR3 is TGTGCCAGCTCACCCGGACAAGCTAACTATGGCTACACCTTC. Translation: CASSPGQANYGYTF.